Given below is one TCR beta chain in context. The data belong to a study of T-cell reconstitution after alpha-beta-depleted transplantation in children. This sample's TCRbeta library carried unique molecular identifier barcodes. A single record per CDR3 protein comes from TCRdb applying MiXCR to the PCR reads. The sample contains roughly 500,000 distinct CDR3 sequences, around 20% of which appear only once. Here the sequenced sample was PBMCs from the stem cell graft donor, taken from the stem cell graft. This sequence was found in a human donor who donated a stem cell graft to a child with acute lymphoblastic leukemia.

The CDR3 spells CSFESDNQETQYF. Written as DNA, the CDR3 is TGCAGCTTCGAATCCGACAACCAAGAGACCCAGTACTTC. The rearrangement links TRBV29-1 to TRBJ2-5; D gene ambiguous. The germline V and J ends were trimmed by 8 bases and 0 bases, with 13 bases remaining between them. This CDR3 has 13 residues. Germline CDR1 SQVTM, CDR2 ANQGSEA.